These T cell receptor beta chains were read from a single sample in a study of neoadjuvant nivolumab and ipilimumab in lung cancer. The data were produced by immunoSEQ multiplex PCR, yet TCRdb's version contains in-frame clones alone and is incomplete. Among some 50,000 clones listed, about 89% were seen once. Sequenced here: blood, sampled before neoadjuvant nivolumab, alone or with ipilimumab. These receptors were taken from an adult with non-small cell lung cancer. Some clones in this sample may be carry-over from other donors' samples. Both conserved end residues are part of each CDR3. The D gene is left open where the match is weak. Clone size is not always given. Where it is, it says once, few, many or a class for expanded clones.

D gene	clone size	V gene	J gene	CDR3 protein	CDR3 DNA
NA	NA	TRBV7-9	TRBJ2-1	CASSLSARINEQFF	TGTGCCAGCAGCTTATCTGCTAGGATCAATGAGCAGTTCTTC
TRBD1	NA	TRBV7-9	TRBJ2-1	CASSGDRGPYNEQFF	TGTGCCAGCAGCGGGGACAGGGGGCCCTACAATGAGCAGTTCTTC
TRBD1	NA	TRBV6-5	TRBJ2-5	CASSYGTGDLQETQYF	TGTGCCAGCAGTTACGGGACAGGCGATTTACAAGAGACCCAGTACTTC
NA	NA	TRBV5-4	TRBJ2-5	CASSLDRSLPTQYF	TGTGCCAGCAGCTTGGACAGGAGCCTCCCGACCCAGTACTTC
NA	once	TRBV29-1	TRBJ1-2	CSVFRGSLTNYGYTF	TGCAGCGTGTTCAGGGGCAGCCTAACCAACTATGGCTACACCTTC
NA	NA	TRBV19	TRBJ2-7	CASSPSAGVVYF	TGTGCCAGTAGTCCCTCGGCCGGGGTGGTGTACTTC
NA	NA	TRBV7-2	TRBJ2-7	CASSLVNLGSYEQYF	TGTGCCAGCAGCTTAGTAAATTTGGGGAGCTACGAGCAGTACTTC
NA	once	TRBV5-4	TRBJ2-7	CASSPKGSYEQYF	TGTGCCAGCAGCCCCAAGGGTTCCTACGAGCAGTACTTC
NA	once	TRBV5-4	TRBJ2-7	CASSLGQALSYEQYF	TGTGCCAGCAGCTTGGGACAGGCCCTCTCCTACGAGCAGTACTTC
NA	NA	TRBV7-9	TRBJ1-1	CASSLSSQGSTEAFF	TGTGCCAGCAGCTTAAGTAGCCAGGGGAGCACTGAAGCTTTCTTT